This T cell receptor (beta chain) was observed in a study of read filtering for tumor transcriptome and immune sequencing. On the study more broadly: Revised staging placed eight or nine patients in R-ISS I, 15 to 20 in II, more than 5 in III. Per sample, TCR-region reads ranged about 3.5 to 11 million by IR-seq, about 75 to 1273 by RNA-seq.

The library was built from roughly 400 ng RNA with molecular barcoded adaptors for alpha/delta and beta/gamma chains. TCRdb redid the calling of the reads with MiXCR, one entry per CDR3 protein. This sample has some 41,000 distinct CDR3 sequences, with about 11% found just once. The V gene's germline CDR1 is SGHAT and CDR2 FQNNGV. The CDR3 runs to 11 residues. V shed 5 bases, J shed 8 bases, and the junction held 1 base outside the gene matches. This clonotype was counted at least ten times. The sequence came from a donor older than 35 with multiple myeloma. This chain joins TRBV11-2 and TRBJ1-1, with TRBD1 identical over 8 bases. Sample: a population of CD138-negative cells sorted from bone marrow. CDR3 region: CASSRDREAFF. The DNA of the CDR3 is TGTGCCAGCAGCAGGGACAGGGAAGCTTTCTTT. Variable domain in full (rest from reference TRBV11-2 and TRBJ1-1): EAGVAQSPRYKIIEKRQSVAFWCNPISGHATLYWYQQILGQGPKLLIQFQNNGVVDDSQLPKDRFSAERLKGVDSTLKIQPAKLEDSAVYLCASSRDREAFFGQGTRLTVV.